This record looks at one T cell receptor (beta chain) sequence and its context. Its target antigen remains unknown. Base qualities are not recorded, but no much larger clone differs from it by a single base. The data stem from a study of blood T cell repertoires in COVID-19 (TCRdb year 2020). Concerning the study at large: Collaborator samples came from the United States, Italy and Spain and covered acute and convalescent phases of COVID-19. A freely available public database, intended as a resource for researchers studying the immune response to SARS-CoV-2, is where the repertoires were released. The material from the prospective study consisted of cDNA or gDNA derived from T cells, B-cell-depleted T cells, or PBMCs. Samples came from the ongoing ImmuneRACE study (first 160 participants) plus 1,254 subjects from 6 global collaborators. Nearly every sample came with metadata listing a de-identified subject ID, COVID-19 status, age in years and sex. HLA class I and class II types, where available, came from metadata supplied by the sample provider rather than from assay-based typing. The dataset comprised deeply sampled blood TCRbeta repertoires from subjects exposed to, actively infected with, or recovered from COVID-19.

Collaborating institutions collected whole blood in K2EDTA tubes following their own protocols. For TCRbeta analysis, collaborator samples were shipped as frozen whole blood, as isolated PBMCs, or as DNA extracted from either sample type. The CDR3 has 14 amino acids, counting the end cysteine and phenylalanine. Solely the CDR3 DNA is kept, with 42 bases framed from the first base. The germline V and J ends show losses of 4 bases and 8 bases respectively, and no gene match explains 7 bases of the junction. From a lookup of the germline V gene (reference sequence), CDR1 and CDR2 are GTSNPN and SVGIG. The immunoSEQ Assay, a bias-controlled multiplex PCR, was used to amplify TCRbeta CDR3 regions from genomic DNA. The study's processing was this. The number of nucleated cells in each sample was estimated by amplification of reference gene primers within the assay. Sequence reads were collapsed and filtered to measure the absolute abundance of every unique TCRbeta CDR3 rearrangement. For each sample, productive Simpson clonality was calculated by taking the square root of Simpson's diversity index across productive rearrangements. The clones in this table, taken by TCRdb from immuneACCESS, are in-frame only. Not every clone is retained; where verified, under half of the shortfall comes from an unresolved V gene, and the cause of the rest is unknown. The D gene and trimming were derived from the DNA, and the V and J assignments and clone size from that table. Counted in this sample were fewer than 120,000 clones; about 80% of them appeared once. The biggest ten clones account for around 15% of the sample.

General conclusions and limits of the study: The quantity of clinical and demographic metadata differed by source and by participant and was supplied without curation.

This receptor was identified in a woman of 80 years or more with active or convalescent COVID-19. The sample consisted of peripheral blood. The V gene is TRBV30 and the J gene is TRBJ2-1, with 11 middle bases fitting TRBD2. The DNA sequence reads TGTGCCTGGAAAACTAGCGGGAGTTTCCATGAGCAGTTCTTC. This sequence encodes CAWKTSGSFHEQFF.